This TCR beta chain appears in the sequencing data of a study of vaccination effects on CD4 cells after COVID-19. Using viral peptide pools, the ViraFEST assay grew out antigen-specific CD4+ T cells prior to sequencing. CD4+ T cell isolation took place after 10 days of culture. The vaccine given was either BNT162b2 or mRNA-1273, in two doses. Nucleocapsid antibodies were negative in the vaccine recipients, who had never had SARS-CoV-2 infection. They grew under 2.5 million PBMC in each well, adding around 9 IU/ml IL-2 and around 10 ug/ml peptides. Germline CDR1 DFQATT, CDR2 SNEGSKA (reference sequence). Trimming left V 3 bases short and J 3 bases short, with 9 bases between. CDR3 length: 13 amino acids. To note about this clone: The antigen remains undetermined.

Data came from immunoSEQ multiplex PCR; TCRdb stores just in-frame clones and leaves some out. The data hold tens of thousands of clones, with more than 70% observed a single time. Findings and limits, study-wide: Early post-infection timepoints were missing from the study, which also had few convalescent patients. Nearly all vaccine-induced clones in healthy recipients recognized only SARS-CoV-2.

Sequencing used CD4+ T cells from PBMCs cultured with HCoV-229E spike peptides, obtained after COVID-19 vaccination. The clonotype was recovered from a human donor who received a COVID-19 vaccine. V gene TRBV20-1 combines with J gene TRBJ1-5; no firm D call. Here the CDR3 DNA reads TGCAGTGCTAGTTCCGGAATCAATCAGCCCCAGCATTTT. As protein: CSASSGINQPQHF.